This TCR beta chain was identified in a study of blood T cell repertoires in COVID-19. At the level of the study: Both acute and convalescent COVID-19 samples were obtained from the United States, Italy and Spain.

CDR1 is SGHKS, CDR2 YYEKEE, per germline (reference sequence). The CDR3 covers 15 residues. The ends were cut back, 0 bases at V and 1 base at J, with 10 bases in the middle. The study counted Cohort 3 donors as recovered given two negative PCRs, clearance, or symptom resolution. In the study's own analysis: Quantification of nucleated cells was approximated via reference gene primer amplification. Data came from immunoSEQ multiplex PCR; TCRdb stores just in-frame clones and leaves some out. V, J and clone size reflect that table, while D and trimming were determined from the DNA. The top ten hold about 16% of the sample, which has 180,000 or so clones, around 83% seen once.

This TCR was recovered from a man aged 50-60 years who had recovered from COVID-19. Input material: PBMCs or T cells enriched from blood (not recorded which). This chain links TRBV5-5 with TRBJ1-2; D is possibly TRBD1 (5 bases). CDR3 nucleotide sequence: TGTGCCAGCAGCTTGGACGGGGGTTTTAACTATGGCTACACCTTC. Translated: CASSLDGGFNYGYTF.